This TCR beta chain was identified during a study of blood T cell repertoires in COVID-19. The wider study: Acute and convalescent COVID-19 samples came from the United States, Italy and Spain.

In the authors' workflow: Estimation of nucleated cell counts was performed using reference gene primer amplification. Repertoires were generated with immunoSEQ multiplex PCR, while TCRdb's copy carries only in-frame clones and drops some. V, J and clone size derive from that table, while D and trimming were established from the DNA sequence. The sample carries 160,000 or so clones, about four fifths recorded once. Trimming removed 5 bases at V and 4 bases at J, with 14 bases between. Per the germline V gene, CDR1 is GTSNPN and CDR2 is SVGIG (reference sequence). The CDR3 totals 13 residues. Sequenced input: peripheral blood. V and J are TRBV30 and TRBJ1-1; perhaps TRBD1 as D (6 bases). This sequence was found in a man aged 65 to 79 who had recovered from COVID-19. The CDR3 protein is CAWSFRGGTEAFF. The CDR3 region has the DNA TGTGCCTGGTCCTTTAGGGGGGGCACTGAAGCTTTCTTT. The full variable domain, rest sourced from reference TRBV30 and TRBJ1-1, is SQTIHQWPATLVQPVGSPLSLECTVEGTSNPNLYWYRQAAGRGLQLLFYSVGIGQISSEVPQNLSASRPQDRQFILSSKKLLLSDSGFYLCAWSFRGGTEAFFGQGTRLTVV.